The entry below describes one T cell receptor (beta chain). With a far larger clone one base away, a read error is the likely cause. The CDR3 has 15 amino acids. The germline V gene has CDR1 MNHEY and CDR2 SVGAGI. The V segment lost 4 bases and the J segment 7 bases; nucleotides outside the gene matches: 12. cDNA synthesis used a TRAV/TRBV-specific primer set for both chains. The authors amplified TCRs for 20 to 25 PCR cycles with a constant-region primer and a V-primer adapter. One entry per CDR3 protein results from TCRdb running MiXCR on the reads. The sample contains about 60,000 distinct CDR3 sequences, roughly 24% of which appear only once. Time point meaning: before trial treatment. Enrollment required an advanced solid tumor negative for tumor-infiltrating lymphocytes. The sample belongs to a study of low-dose radiotherapy and immunotherapy resistance in tumors. At the level of the study: Cohort 1 was given 0.5 Gy per fraction every 2 weeks, for 6.5 Gy total. Treatment of Cohort 2 consisted of 1 Gy per fraction every two weeks, amounting to 13 Gy over 26 weeks.

The sample was PBMCs, taken before treatment. The J gene is TRBJ2-7, the V gene TRBV6-5; the match to TRBD2 covers 8 bases. The clonotype originates from a male donor with prostate cancer. DNA of the CDR3: TGTGCCAGCAGTTCTCGGGGAGGACTAGCCCATGAGCAGTACTTC. Its translation is CASSSRGGLAHEQYF.